This entry describes one T cell receptor beta chain. The entry originates in a study of blood T cell repertoires in COVID-19. Across the whole study: Acute and convalescent COVID-19 samples came from the United States, Italy and Spain. From T cells, B-cell-depleted T cells, or PBMCs came the material, which was cDNA or gDNA.

The CDR3 is made up of 13 amino acids. Per the germline V gene, CDR1 is MRHNA and CDR2 is SNTAGT. V lost 5 bases, J lost 2 bases, and 8 bases lay in between. Patients from Seattle were sampled longitudinally, starting during active infection. Authors' data handling: Estimates of nucleated cell counts were drawn from the amplification of reference gene primers. The protocol was immunoSEQ multiplex PCR, while the TCRdb copy is restricted to in-frame clones and leaves out a portion. From that table come the V and J calls and clone size; the DNA was used to work out D and trimming. The sample records tens of thousands of clones, about 85% being singletons.

The genes are TRBV6-4 and TRBJ2-3; perhaps TRBD2 as D (5 bases). The sequence came from a woman between 45 and 65 years old with COVID-19, enrolled during active disease. Sequenced: peripheral blood. CDR3 bases: TGTGCCAGCAGTCGGGAACCCACAGATACGCAGTATTTT. Its translation: CASSREPTDTQYF.